This T cell receptor beta chain was obtained from a study of CD8+ T cells in alopecia areata. General observations from the study: Between patients, shared TCR sequences were less clear than in mice. This was possibly due in part to HLA diversity in the patient population. For lesional scalp, especially alopecia totalis/universalis, clonality was higher than in normal scalp.

With regard to this clone: Antigen: not known.

Patients with alopecia areata provided lesional scalp punch biopsies as well as peripheral blood. PBMCs provided sorted CD4+ and CD8+ T cells. cDNA prepared by RNA extraction and subsequent reverse transcription served as the template for sequencing. Sequencing used immunoSEQ multiplex PCR; TCRdb keeps in-frame clones, though not all of them. The sample shows over 150,000 clones, just under 60% of them seen only once. Germline V gives CDR1 SGHNT, CDR2 YYREEE (reference sequence). The ends were cut back, 4 bases at V and 7 bases at J, with 20 bases in the middle. This CDR3 has 15 amino acids. The sequence was collected from a human donor with alopecia areata. This sequence joins TRBV5-4 and TRBJ1-2, with D maybe TRBD1 (6 bases). The material was CD4+ T cells sorted from blood, obtained at week 0. CDR3 in amino acids: CASSLDRQTRGGYTF. CDR3 nucleotides: TGTGCCAGCAGCCTAGACAGGCAGACTCGGGGTGGCTACACCTTC.